Following are 22 T cell receptor beta chains from one sample sequenced in a study of cytomegalovirus exposure and HLA in healthy donors. The table came from immunoSEQ multiplex PCR; TCRdb's copy has only in-frame clones and leaves some out. The sample lists approximately 65,000 clones; approximately 91% were seen once. The sequencing input was PBMCs. The receptors shown here come from a man aged 18 to 29 in good health and CMV-seronegative.

The V gene is TRBV6-6, the J gene TRBJ1-3; 10 bases align to TRBD1. With V trimmed by 7 bases and J by 3 bases, 6 bases remained unmatched. Germline CDR1 reads MNHNY; CDR2 reads SVGAGI (reference sequence). CDR3 length: 15 residues. CDR3 protein: CASKRQGAFGNTIYF. The CDR3, as DNA: TGTGCCAGCAAAAGACAGGGGGCATTTGGAAACACCATATATTTT.

This clone appeared once. The chain links TRBV28 to TRBJ1-1; a possible D gene is TRBD1 (6 bases). The length of the CDR3 is 14 residues. Deletions cut 6 bases from V and 0 bases from J, with 11 bases between. The germline V gene encodes CDR1 MDHEN and CDR2 SYDVKM. CDR3 sequence (DNA): TGTGCCAGCAGCTCCGGGACATTGAACACTGAAGCTTTCTTT. Its translation: CASSSGTLNTEAFF.

This clone was seen just once. J is TRBJ2-2 and V is TRBV14; D remains unclear. The V gene's germline CDR1 is SGHDN and CDR2 FVKESK. Trimming took 0 bases from V and 3 from J, leaving 5 bases between them. The CDR3 spans 14 residues. For the CDR3, the DNA is TGTGCCAGCAGCCAAGAATTCGACACCGGGGAGCTGTTTTTT. Translating gives CASSQEFDTGELFF.

The V call is TRBV5-1, the J call TRBJ1-2; D not certain. V was shortened by 0 bases and J by 4 bases, with 7 bases between the two germline ends. This CDR3 is 13 amino acids long. CDR1 is SGHRS, CDR2 YFSETQ, per germline. DNA of the CDR3: TGCGCCAGCAGCTTGGTACAGCCCTATGGCTACACCTTC. Translating it yields CASSLVQPYGYTF.

The chain joins TRBV7-9 to TRBJ2-7; D remains unclear. Germline V gives CDR1 SEHNR, CDR2 FQNEAQ (reference sequence). Trimming stripped 3 bases from V and 0 bases from J, with 6 bases between. The CDR3 is 13 amino acids. The CDR3 bases are TGTGCCAGCAGCTTTCCGAGCTCCTACGAGCAGTACTTC. Its translation is CASSFPSSYEQYF.

The chain uses TRBV28 and TRBJ2-4; TRBD2 agrees at 7 bases. CDR1 and CDR2 (germline): MDHEN, SYDVKM. The CDR3 loop spans 17 amino acids. V lost 4 bases and J lost 0; bases outside the gene matches: 9. CDR3 sequence (DNA): TGTGCCAGCAGTTCCCGGAGACTAGCAGTAGCCAAAAACATTCAGTACTTC. Protein sequence: CASSSRRLAVAKNIQYF.

The V call is TRBV19, the J call TRBJ2-7, with D possibly being TRBD1 (5 bases). The V end lost 1 base, the J end lost 5 bases, and 15 bases lay between the germline ends. Germline V gene lookup returns CDR1 LNHDA and CDR2 SQIVND (reference sequence). There are 15 residues in the CDR3. CDR3 bases: TGTGCCAGTAGTATAGGTCTGGACAAATCAAACGAGCAGTACTTC. Its protein is CASSIGLDKSNEQYF.

This clone was counted a single time. The rearrangement joins TRBV6-1 to TRBJ2-2, with 10 nucleotides matching TRBD2. With V trimmed by 4 bases and J by 4 bases, 9 bases remained unmatched. The CDR3 totals 17 residues. Germline lookup yields CDR1 MNHNS and CDR2 SASEGT. The CDR3 spells CASSGRDRLAGTGELFF. CDR3 bases: TGTGCCAGCAGTGGCCGGGACCGACTAGCGGGCACCGGGGAGCTGTTTTTT.

This clone appeared once. For the CDR3, the DNA is TGTGCCAGCAGCTTCCCGACTAGCGGACCTTACTACGAGCAGTACTTC. Amino acids: CASSFPTSGPYYEQYF. The chain employs TRBV21-1 and TRBJ2-7; TRBD2 is the table's D call, not checked against the DNA. TRBV21-1 is noted as a pseudogene. The CDR3 length is 16 residues.

The chain employs TRBV19 and TRBJ2-3; 7 bases fit TRBD1. The V and J ends lost 5 bases and 7 bases, in that order; junction bases with no gene match: 12. This CDR3 spans 15 amino acids. Per the germline V gene, CDR1 is LNHDA and CDR2 is SQIVND (reference sequence). The CDR3 sequence: CASSFSTGTPHTQYF. The DNA of the CDR3 is TGTGCCAGTAGTTTTTCGACAGGGACCCCACATACGCAGTATTTT.

This clone occurred once. The chain links TRBV12-5 to TRBJ2-3; 7 bases fit TRBD2. From germline, CDR1 is LGHNT and CDR2 FRNRAP. This CDR3 is built from 13 residues. The V and J ends lost 7 bases and 5 bases, in that order; junction bases with no gene match: 6. The CDR3: CASAGRGLDTQYF. The CDR3 DNA is TGTGCTAGTGCCGGGCGGGGGTTAGATACGCAGTATTTT.

The J gene is TRBJ1-4, the V gene TRBV12-5, with D perhaps TRBD1 (5 bases). The CDR3 runs to 13 residues. The germline CDR1 and CDR2 sequences are LGHNT and FRNRAP. Trimming removed 7 bases at V and 5 bases at J, with 11 bases between. CDR3 sequence: CASARGRNEKLFF. The DNA for the CDR3 is TGTGCTAGTGCACGGGGGAGAAATGAAAAACTGTTTTTT.

V gene TRBV28 combines with J gene TRBJ2-2, with 9 bases fitting TRBD1. From germline, CDR1 is MDHEN and CDR2 SYDVKM. The CDR3 has 16 residues. V trimming: 6 bases; J trimming: 3 bases; junction bases outside the gene matches: 8. CDR3 DNA sequence: TGTGCCAGCAGCCCCCGGACAGGGGACGACACCGGGGAGCTGTTTTTT. It yields the protein CASSPRTGDDTGELFF.

The chain is built from TRBV4-3 and TRBJ2-7; TRBD1 is a possible D gene (5 bases). Between the trimmed V and J ends, which lost 2 bases and 6 bases, there was a span of 20 bases. The CDR3 is made up of 16 amino acids. Germline-derived CDR1 and CDR2 are LGHNA and YSLEER. The DNA of the CDR3 is TGCGCCAGCAGCCAATTACACAGGTCCAGGGCAGTCGAGCAGTACTTC. Translated: CASSQLHRSRAVEQYF.

The chain combines TRBV4-1 with TRBJ2-3; 7 bases map to TRBD2. V gave up 4 bases and J gave up 7 bases; unmatched junction bases: 20. The CDR3 runs to 18 residues. The germline V gene has CDR1 MGHRA and CDR2 YSYEKL. The DNA for the CDR3 is TGCGCCAGCAGCCGTCAAGCTTCGGCTAGCGGAACTACCCATACGCAGTATTTT. Its protein is CASSRQASASGTTHTQYF.

This chain uses TRBV4-3 with TRBJ1-5; D gene uncertain. The germline V and J ends were trimmed by 0 bases and 7 bases, with 7 bases remaining between them. Looked up from germline, CDR1 is LGHNA and CDR2 is YSLEER. The CDR3 consists of 13 residues. CDR3 nucleotides: TGCGCCAGCAGCCAAGATTGGCGGCAGCCCCAGCATTTT. Translating it yields CASSQDWRQPQHF.

The J gene is TRBJ2-7, the V gene TRBV28; TRBD1 agrees at 8 bases. The CDR3 loop spans 17 amino acids. Germline V gene sequence: CDR1 MDHEN, CDR2 SYDVKM. V dropped 2 bases and J dropped 0; count of bases not matched to a gene: 9. The CDR3 region has the DNA TGTGCCAGCAGTTTAGGATGGGACAGGCCTAGCTCCTACGAGCAGTACTTC. Translated: CASSLGWDRPSSYEQYF.

The V and J genes are TRBV11-2 and TRBJ2-7; TRBD2 matches 10 bases. CDR3 size: 14 residues. V lost 10 bases and J lost 1; bases outside the gene matches: 7. The germline CDR1 and CDR2 sequences are SGHAT and FQNNGV. CDR3 sequence reads: CATKAGGPSYEQYF. CDR3 bases: TGTGCCACCAAAGCGGGAGGGCCATCCTACGAGCAGTACTTC.

The gene calls are TRBV5-1 and TRBJ2-7; 10 nucleotides line up with TRBD2. This CDR3 is built from 16 residues. V was clipped by 1 base and J by 1 base; unmatched bases: 5. Germline V gene lookup returns CDR1 SGHRS and CDR2 YFSETQ. The CDR3 DNA reads as TGCGCCAGCAGCTTGTTGACTAGCGGGCAGTCCTACGAGCAGTACTTC. Translation gives CASSLLTSGQSYEQYF.

This clone came up a few times. This chain links TRBV6-5 with TRBJ2-7; D may be TRBD1 (6 bases). Trimming took 5 bases from V and 2 from J, leaving 13 bases between them. Germline CDR1 reads MNHEY; CDR2 reads SVGAGI. The CDR3 spans 14 residues. In nucleotides, the CDR3 is TGTGCCAGCAGTACCTTCCGACAGGCCTACGAGCAGTACTTC. This translates into CASSTFRQAYEQYF.

The chain couples TRBV28 to TRBJ1-4, with a possible D match to TRBD1 (5 bases). The CDR3 length is 16 residues. The germline CDR1 and CDR2 sequences are MDHEN and SYDVKM. The V and J ends lost 3 bases and 7 bases respectively, with 18 bases between them. The CDR3 coding sequence is TGTGCCAGCAGTTTCCGGACAACCCGAGGTGGTGAAAAACTGTTTTTT. Translated: CASSFRTTRGGEKLFF.

This clone was seen a handful of times. The chain uses TRBV15 and TRBJ2-7; 9 bases are a match to TRBD1. Germline V gives CDR1 LNHNV, CDR2 YYDKDF (reference sequence). The CDR3 runs 14 residues. The V gene end was trimmed by 9 bases and the J gene end by 5 bases; junction bases not matched to a gene: 11. This CDR3 reads CATSTGTGSNEQYF. The CDR3 region has the DNA TGTGCCACGTCTACCGGGACAGGGTCGAACGAGCAGTACTTC.